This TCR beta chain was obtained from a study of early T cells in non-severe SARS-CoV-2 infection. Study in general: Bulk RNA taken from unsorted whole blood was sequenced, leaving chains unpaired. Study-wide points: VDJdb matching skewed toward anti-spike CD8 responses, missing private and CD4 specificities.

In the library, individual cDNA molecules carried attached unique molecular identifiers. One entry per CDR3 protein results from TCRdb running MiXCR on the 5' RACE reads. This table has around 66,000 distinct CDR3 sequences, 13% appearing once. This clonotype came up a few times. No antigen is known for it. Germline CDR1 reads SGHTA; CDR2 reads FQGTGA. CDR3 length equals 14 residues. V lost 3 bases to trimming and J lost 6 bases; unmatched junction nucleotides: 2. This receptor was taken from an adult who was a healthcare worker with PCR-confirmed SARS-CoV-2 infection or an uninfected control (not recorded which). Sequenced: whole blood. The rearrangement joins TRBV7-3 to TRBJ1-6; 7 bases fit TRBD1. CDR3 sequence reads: CASSLTGINSPLHF. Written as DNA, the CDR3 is TGTGCCAGCAGCTTGACAGGGATTAATTCACCCCTCCACTTT.